These T cell receptor beta chains were read from a single sample in a study of T cells after yellow fever vaccination. From the 5' RACE reads, TCRdb called clonotypes with MiXCR, one entry per CDR3 protein. The table has about 550,000 distinct CDR3 sequences, approximately 21% seen once. This specimen was PBMCs, taken 15 days after the yellow fever booster vaccination. The receptors stem from a man aged 25 to 40 who received the YFV17D yellow fever vaccine. The CDR3 runs from the conserved cysteine through the conserved F or W. D genes are given only for firm matches. Clone size is shown for a subset of rows, as once, few, many or a class of expanded clone.

clone size: few
D gene: .
J gene: TRBJ2-7
V gene: TRBV12-3/TRBV12-4
CDR3 protein: CASSFGWRQGTYSYEQYF
CDR3 DNA: TGTGCCAGCAGTTTTGGCTGGCGGCAGGGAACCTACTCCTACGAGCAGTACTTC

clone size: .
D gene: .
J gene: TRBJ2-3
V gene: TRBV20-1
CDR3 protein: CSAPSFRGADTQYF
CDR3 DNA: TGCAGTGCTCCAAGTTTTCGTGGCGCAGATACGCAGTATTTT

clone size: few
D gene: .
J gene: TRBJ2-3
V gene: TRBV10-3
CDR3 protein: CAISEGDTTADTQYF
CDR3 DNA: TGTGCCATCAGTGAGGGGGACACGACGGCGGATACGCAGTATTTT

clone size: few
D gene: .
J gene: TRBJ1-2
V gene: TRBV29-1
CDR3 protein: CSVEQTAGYGYTF
CDR3 DNA: TGCAGCGTTGAACAGACGGCAGGGTATGGCTACACCTTC

clone size: few
D gene: TRBD1
J gene: TRBJ1-1
V gene: TRBV12-3/TRBV12-4
CDR3 protein: CASNPGTAEAFF
CDR3 DNA: TGTGCCAGCAACCCCGGGACAGCTGAAGCTTTCTTT

clone size: .
D gene: .
J gene: TRBJ2-1
V gene: TRBV7-9
CDR3 protein: CASSVSQGHNEQFF
CDR3 DNA: TGTGCCAGCAGCGTTTCGCAGGGGCACAATGAGCAGTTCTTC

clone size: many
D gene: .
J gene: TRBJ1-1
V gene: TRBV5-1
CDR3 protein: CASSTGGVTEAFF
CDR3 DNA: TGCGCCAGCAGCACCGGGGGTGTCACTGAAGCTTTCTTT

clone size: .
D gene: TRBD2
J gene: TRBJ2-5
V gene: TRBV7-8
CDR3 protein: CASSLGAGSGSQETQYF
CDR3 DNA: TGTGCCAGCAGCTTAGGGGCGGGTAGCGGGAGTCAAGAGACCCAGTACTTC

clone size: .
D gene: TRBD1
J gene: TRBJ1-2
V gene: TRBV11-2
CDR3 protein: CASSLRGPEGAYNYGYTF
CDR3 DNA: TGTGCCAGCAGCTTAAGGGGGCCTGAGGGGGCTTATAACTATGGCTACACCTTC

clone size: few
D gene: .
J gene: TRBJ2-3
V gene: TRBV2
CDR3 protein: CASSFGLDTDTQYF
CDR3 DNA: TGTGCCAGCAGCTTTGGCTTAGACACAGATACGCAGTATTTT

clone size: .
D gene: .
J gene: TRBJ2-5
V gene: TRBV5-3
CDR3 protein: CARSLVSHQETQYF
CDR3 DNA: TGTGCCAGAAGCTTGGTATCGCATCAAGAGACCCAGTACTTC

clone size: few
D gene: TRBD2
J gene: TRBJ2-1
V gene: TRBV19
CDR3 protein: CASSISYSLAVYNEQFF
CDR3 DNA: TGTGCCAGTAGTATCTCCTACAGCCTAGCGGTCTACAATGAGCAGTTCTTC

clone size: .
D gene: .
J gene: TRBJ2-3
V gene: TRBV9
CDR3 protein: CASTLGNQLTDTQYF
CDR3 DNA: TGTGCCAGCACCCTAGGGAATCAACTCACAGATACGCAGTATTTT

clone size: .
D gene: .
J gene: TRBJ2-1
V gene: TRBV10-2
CDR3 protein: CASSEDGRVQFF
CDR3 DNA: TGCGCCAGCAGTGAAGACGGGAGAGTCCAGTTCTTC

clone size: few
D gene: TRBD2
J gene: TRBJ2-5
V gene: TRBV5-6
CDR3 protein: CASSLAGGGLRETQYF
CDR3 DNA: TGTGCCAGCAGCTTGGCCGGGGGGGGATTGCGAGAGACCCAGTACTTC

clone size: .
D gene: .
J gene: TRBJ2-3
V gene: TRBV10-3
CDR3 protein: CATGECYTDTQYF
CDR3 DNA: TGTGCCACCGGAGAGTGCTACACAGATACGCAGTATTTT

clone size: .
D gene: TRBD2
J gene: TRBJ2-1
V gene: TRBV30
CDR3 protein: CAWSATTSGLMIF
CDR3 DNA: TGTGCCTGGAGTGCTACGACTAGCGGGTTAATGATCTTC

clone size: few
D gene: .
J gene: TRBJ2-1
V gene: TRBV4-3
CDR3 protein: CASSQDQASSYNEQFF
CDR3 DNA: TGCGCCAGCAGCCAAGATCAGGCGAGCTCCTACAATGAGCAGTTCTTC

clone size: few
D gene: TRBD2
J gene: TRBJ2-2
V gene: TRBV3-1
CDR3 protein: CASSHRTSGRSGELFF
CDR3 DNA: TGTGCCAGCAGCCACAGGACTAGCGGGAGATCCGGGGAGCTGTTTTTT

clone size: .
D gene: TRBD2
J gene: TRBJ2-5
V gene: TRBV10-3
CDR3 protein: CAANQGAGGPATQYF
CDR3 DNA: TGTGCCGCGAATCAGGGAGCGGGAGGGCCGGCGACCCAGTACTTC

clone size: few
D gene: TRBD2
J gene: TRBJ2-7
V gene: TRBV28
CDR3 protein: CASSLSASGSYEQYF
CDR3 DNA: TGTGCCAGCAGTTTAAGCGCTAGCGGCTCCTACGAGCAGTACTTC

clone size: few
D gene: .
J gene: TRBJ2-1
V gene: TRBV7-9
CDR3 protein: CASSLIGAKEFF
CDR3 DNA: TGTGCCAGCAGCTTGATTGGAGCAAAGGAGTTCTTC

clone size: .
D gene: TRBD2
J gene: TRBJ2-2
V gene: TRBV6-2/TRBV6-3
CDR3 protein: CASSYHFAGTSGPRELFF
CDR3 DNA: TGTGCCAGCAGTTACCATTTTGCCGGGACTAGCGGTCCCCGGGAGCTGTTTTTT

clone size: .
D gene: .
J gene: TRBJ1-1
V gene: TRBV7-9
CDR3 protein: CASSLTQGRGTEAFF
CDR3 DNA: TGTGCCAGCAGCCTAACTCAGGGGAGAGGCACTGAAGCTTTCTTT

clone size: few
D gene: TRBD2
J gene: TRBJ2-7
V gene: TRBV20-1
CDR3 protein: CSAGGVGAGNEQYF
CDR3 DNA: TGCAGTGCCGGGGGGGTGGGGGCAGGGAACGAGCAGTACTTC

clone size: few
D gene: TRBD1
J gene: TRBJ1-5
V gene: TRBV5-5
CDR3 protein: CASSLAEGANQPQHF
CDR3 DNA: TGTGCCAGCAGCTTGGCGGAGGGGGCTAATCAGCCCCAGCATTTT

clone size: .
D gene: TRBD2
J gene: TRBJ2-7
V gene: TRBV7-4
CDR3 protein: CASSLASPRGGTSGRSKAYEQYF
CDR3 DNA: TGTGCCAGCAGCTTAGCGAGTCCTCGTGGGGGGACTAGCGGGAGGTCCAAGGCCTACGAGCAGTACTTC

clone size: few
D gene: .
J gene: TRBJ2-7
V gene: TRBV25-1
CDR3 protein: CASSVGFTSYEQYF
CDR3 DNA: TGTGCCAGCAGCGTGGGGTTTACCTCCTACGAGCAGTACTTC

clone size: few
D gene: TRBD1
J gene: TRBJ1-1
V gene: TRBV12-3/TRBV12-4
CDR3 protein: CASSMTGYTEAFF
CDR3 DNA: TGTGCCAGCAGCATGACAGGGTACACTGAAGCTTTCTTT

clone size: .
D gene: TRBD1
J gene: TRBJ2-7
V gene: TRBV7-2
CDR3 protein: CASSSSTGNPYEQYF
CDR3 DNA: TGTGCCAGCAGCTCTTCGACAGGGAACCCCTACGAGCAGTACTTC

clone size: once
D gene: .
J gene: TRBJ1-2
V gene: TRBV7-8
CDR3 protein: CASSGRGYGYTF
CDR3 DNA: TGTGCCAGCTCAGGGAGGGGGTATGGCTACACCTTC

clone size: few
D gene: .
J gene: TRBJ2-7
V gene: TRBV20-1
CDR3 protein: CSARDVARSSYEQYF
CDR3 DNA: TGCAGTGCTAGAGACGTGGCCAGGAGCTCCTACGAGCAGTACTTC

clone size: .
D gene: .
J gene: TRBJ1-4
V gene: TRBV7-2
CDR3 protein: CASSSRLTGRNEKLFF
CDR3 DNA: TGTGCCAGCAGCTCCCGGCTAACGGGACGGAATGAAAAACTGTTTTTT

clone size: few
D gene: .
J gene: TRBJ2-7
V gene: TRBV29-1
CDR3 protein: CSVEEGPYEQYF
CDR3 DNA: TGCAGCGTTGAGGAGGGACCCTACGAGCAGTACTTC

clone size: .
D gene: .
J gene: TRBJ1-5
V gene: TRBV28
CDR3 protein: CASSSGRWEPQHF
CDR3 DNA: TGTGCCAGCAGTTCTGGACGGTGGGAGCCCCAGCATTTT

clone size: .
D gene: TRBD2
J gene: TRBJ2-1
V gene: TRBV10-3
CDR3 protein: CATERDPGDNEQFF
CDR3 DNA: TGTGCCACAGAGCGGGACCCCGGGGATAATGAGCAGTTCTTC

clone size: few
D gene: .
J gene: TRBJ2-2
V gene: TRBV7-3
CDR3 protein: CASSVIESGELFF
CDR3 DNA: TGTGCCAGCAGTGTCATCGAATCCGGGGAGCTGTTTTTT

clone size: few
D gene: .
J gene: TRBJ2-3
V gene: TRBV3-1
CDR3 protein: CASSQVPERAPTDTQYF
CDR3 DNA: TGTGCCAGCAGCCAAGTTCCAGAAAGGGCACCCACAGATACGCAGTATTTT

clone size: few
D gene: .
J gene: TRBJ2-7
V gene: TRBV6-5
CDR3 protein: CASSLQGHEQYF
CDR3 DNA: TGTGCCAGCAGTTTACAGGGCCACGAGCAGTACTTC

clone size: few
D gene: .
J gene: TRBJ2-5
V gene: TRBV12-3/TRBV12-4
CDR3 protein: CASNRQQGTQYF
CDR3 DNA: TGTGCCAGCAACCGACAGCAGGGAACCCAGTACTTC